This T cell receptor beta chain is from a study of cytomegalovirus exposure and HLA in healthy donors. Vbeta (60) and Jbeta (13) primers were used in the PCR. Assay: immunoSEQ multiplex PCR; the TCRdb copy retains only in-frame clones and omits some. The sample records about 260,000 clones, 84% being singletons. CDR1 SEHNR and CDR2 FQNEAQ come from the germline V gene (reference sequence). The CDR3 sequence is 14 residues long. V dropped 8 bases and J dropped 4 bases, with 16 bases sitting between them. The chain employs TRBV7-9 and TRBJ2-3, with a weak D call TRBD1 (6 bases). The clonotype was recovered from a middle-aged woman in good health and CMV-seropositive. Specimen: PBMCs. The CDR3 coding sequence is TGTGCCAGCTGGGGGCCGGAGGTCCCAGATACGCAGTATTTT. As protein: CASWGPEVPDTQYF.